These 2 T cell receptor beta chains were all obtained from the same sample, sequenced in a study of STAT5B mutations in CD4+ large granular lymphocyte leukemia (dated 2022 in TCRdb). Library preparation used the immunoSEQ multiplex PCR assay. In its TCRdb copy, this immuneACCESS table keeps in-frame sequences only and misses some clones. Where compared with another copy, unresolved V genes explain less than half of these, and the others have no known cause. The sample yields 45,000 to 55,000 clones; under 80% were counted once. The ten largest clonotypes hold 1.5% of the sample. The sample taken for sequencing was CD4+ T cells from blood buffy coats. The receptors shown here come from a human donor in good health.

The chain links TRBV10-3 to TRBJ2-3; 9 bases match TRBD2. CDR1 is ENHRY, CDR2 SYGVKD, per germline. CDR3 length: 17 residues. The junction had 13 bases not matched to a gene; V was cut back by 7 bases and J by 2 bases. The CDR3 DNA follows: TGTGCCATCAAAGCAGGAGGAGCGGGGGGTTACACAGATACGCAGTATTTT. Its translation is CAIKAGGAGGYTDTQYF.

The chain is built from TRBV7-8 and TRBJ1-6; TRBD1 aligns across 7 bases. The V and J ends lost 5 bases and 4 bases, in that order; junction bases with no gene match: 11. The germline V gene encodes CDR1 SGHVS and CDR2 FQNEAQ. The CDR3 sequence is 17 residues long. Here the CDR3 reads CASSPAWGQIYNSPLHF. CDR3 coding DNA: TGTGCCAGCAGCCCAGCTTGGGGACAGATTTATAATTCACCCCTCCACTTT.